Each of the 23 T cell receptor beta chains below was sequenced from the same sample in a study of lymphopenia after photon versus proton radiotherapy. Sequenced by immunoSEQ multiplex PCR; TCRdb stores in-frame clones only, minus some. This table has 89,000 or so clones, about four fifths appearing once. The sequences come from peripheral blood, collected from a patient treated with proton-based radiotherapy. These receptors were obtained from a man in his 60s with pancreatic cancer.

The chain combines TRBV19 with TRBJ2-1, with D tentatively TRBD1 or TRBD2 (5 bases each). Trimming took 2 bases from V and 4 from J, leaving 12 bases between them. This CDR3 has 15 residues. CDR1 is LNHDA and CDR2 is SQIVND in the germline V gene (reference sequence). DNA for the CDR3: TGTGCCAGTAGTATACGCCCAGGGAGTTACAATGAGCAGTTCTTC. Its translation: CASSIRPGSYNEQFF.

As DNA, the CDR3 is TGTGCCAGCAGTTTATGGGTGGGTGCGGGGGCCAATCAGCCCCAGCATTTT. Protein: CASSLWVGAGANQPQHF. The chain has TRBV28 and TRBJ1-5; TRBD1 is a possible D gene (6 bases). Germline values: CDR1 MDHEN, CDR2 SYDVKM. Deletions cut 0 bases from V and 3 bases from J, with 15 bases between. The CDR3 is 17 amino acids.

The CDR3 sequence is CSARVGATQFF. DNA for the CDR3: TGCAGTGCTAGAGTCGGGGCGACGCAGTTCTTC. The rearrangement joins TRBV20-1 to TRBJ2-1; D possibly uses TRBD1 or TRBD2 (5 bases each). The CDR3 runs 11 residues. V was clipped by 1 base and J by 12 bases, with 10 bases between them. Germline-derived CDR1 and CDR2 are DFQATT and SNEGSKA (reference sequence).

This sequence joins TRBV28 and TRBJ2-7; 13 bases fit TRBD2. The CDR3 sequence is 15 residues long. With 6 bases clipped from V and 1 base from J, the junction kept 3 bases outside the gene matches. CDR1 MDHEN and CDR2 SYDVKM come from the germline V gene. The CDR3 sequence: CASRLTSGRSYEQYF. CDR3 bases: TGTGCCAGCAGACTGACTAGCGGGAGGTCCTACGAGCAGTACTTC.

The J gene is TRBJ2-1, the V gene TRBV4-1; TRBD2 matches at 9 bases. The V and J ends lost 5 bases and 7 bases, in that order; junction bases with no gene match: 18. Per germline, CDR1 MGHRA and CDR2 YSYEKL. This CDR3 region has 18 residues. CDR3 sequence: CASSGGHSSGRAMNEQFF. The CDR3 coding sequence is TGCGCCAGCAGCGGGGGGCATAGTAGCGGGAGAGCAATGAATGAGCAGTTCTTC.

The chain carries TRBV6-1 and TRBJ1-2; D is unclear. The CDR3 has 12 residues. Germline V gene data show CDR1 as MNHNS and CDR2 as SASEGT. The V end lost 3 bases, the J end lost 13 bases, and 15 bases lay between the germline ends. This CDR3 is CASSEVGVLGTF. In DNA, the CDR3 is TGTGCCAGCAGTGAGGTCGGGGTATTAGGCACCTTC.

J is TRBJ2-5 and V is TRBV11-3, with TRBD2 identical over 10 bases. V lost 0 bases to trimming and J lost 4 bases; unmatched junction nucleotides: 2. CDR3 length: 15 amino acids. CDR1 SGHNT and CDR2 YENEEA come from the germline V gene. The CDR3 DNA reads TGTGCCAGCAGCTTAGACAGCGGGAGGGGAGAGACCCAGTACTTC. Translation: CASSLDSGRGETQYF.

The chain combines TRBV7-9 with TRBJ2-1; D unclear. The CDR3 consists of 11 residues. V lost 2 bases to trimming and J lost 7 bases, with 3 bases between them. CDR1 SEHNR and CDR2 FQNEAQ come from the germline V gene (reference sequence). The CDR3 coding sequence is TGTGCCAGCAGCTTAAAGAATGAGCAGTTCTTC. Protein product: CASSLKNEQFF.

The chain carries TRBV7-8 and TRBJ2-1, with TRBD1 matching 8 bases. Germline values: CDR1 SGHVS, CDR2 FQNEAQ. This CDR3 has 15 residues. V lost 6 bases to trimming and J lost 5 bases; unmatched junction nucleotides: 9. The CDR3 region is CASSHGQGGHNEQFF. The CDR3, as DNA: TGTGCCAGCAGTCATGGACAGGGTGGGCACAATGAGCAGTTCTTC. The full variable domain, in which reference TRBV7-8 and TRBJ2-1 provide the parts outside the CDR3, is GAGVSQSPRYKVAKRGQDVALRCDPISGHVSLFWYQQALGQGPEFLTYFQNEAQLDKSGLPSDRFFAERPEGSVSTLKIQRTQQEDSAVYLCASSHGQGGHNEQFFGPGTRLTVL.

The gene calls are TRBV15 and TRBJ2-5, with D maybe TRBD1 (6 bases). The CDR3 has 14 amino acids. The V end was cut by 1 base, the J end by 5 bases, with 11 bases between. CDR1 and CDR2 from the germline V gene are LNHNV and YYDKDF (reference sequence). The CDR3 DNA is TGTGCCACCAGCAGAGTGGGGGCAGGGGAGACCCAGTACTTC. Its protein is CATSRVGAGETQYF.

This chain uses TRBV13 with TRBJ2-6, with D perhaps matching TRBD1 or TRBD2 (5 bases each). Germline CDR1 and CDR2: PRHDT and FYEKMQ (reference sequence). V was pared by 3 bases and J by 4 bases, with 10 bases between. The CDR3 sequence is 15 residues long. Here the CDR3 DNA reads TGTGCCAGCAGCTTTGTGGGGACCGGGGCCAACGTCCTGACTTTC. Translation gives CASSFVGTGANVLTF.

The V call is TRBV30, the J call TRBJ2-5; unclear D gene. This CDR3 is 11 amino acids long. Trimming removed 0 bases from V and 4 bases from J, with 3 bases in between. The germline gives CDR1 GTSNPN, CDR2 SVGIG (reference sequence). The CDR3 spells CAWSVSETQYF. The CDR3 DNA follows: TGTGCCTGGAGTGTATCAGAGACCCAGTACTTC. Full variable domain (missing parts from reference TRBV30 and TRBJ2-5): SQTIHQWPATLVQPVGSPLSLECTVEGTSNPNLYWYRQAAGRGLQLLFYSVGIGQISSEVPQNLSASRPQDRQFILSSKKLLLSDSGFYLCAWSVSETQYFGPGTRLLVL.

V and J are TRBV7-9 and TRBJ2-5; 12 nucleotides agree with TRBD2. The CDR3 is 18 amino acids. Unmatched junction bases numbered 15, after V lost 5 bases and J lost 5 bases. Germline V gives CDR1 SEHNR, CDR2 FQNEAQ (reference sequence). The CDR3 DNA reads as TGTGCCAGCAGCGAACTCAATCTAGCGGGAGGGCTTGGGGAGACCCAGTACTTC. Protein sequence: CASSELNLAGGLGETQYF.

The gene calls are TRBV11-2 and TRBJ1-4, with unresolved D. Per the germline V gene, CDR1 is SGHAT and CDR2 is FQNNGV. V shed 2 bases and J shed 7 bases, with 14 bases lying between them. This CDR3 has 15 amino acids. The CDR3 nucleotides are TGTGCCAGCAGCTTACGTAGGGCGCTGGGTGAAAAACTGTTTTTT. This encodes CASSLRRALGEKLFF.

The rearrangement uses TRBV18 and TRBJ2-6; D remains unclear. V was shortened by 3 bases and J by 0 bases, with 9 bases between the two germline ends. This CDR3 is 16 amino acids long. Germline CDR1 reads KGHSH; CDR2 reads LQKENI. In nucleotides, the CDR3 is TGTGCCAGCTCACCGTTTTGGAGCTCTGGGGCCAACGTCCTGACTTTC. It specifies CASSPFWSSGANVLTF.

This clone was observed a handful of times. This chain uses TRBV11-2 with TRBJ2-2; 8 bases are shared with TRBD1. The CDR3 spans 15 residues. The germline V gene encodes CDR1 SGHAT and CDR2 FQNNGV. After removal of 5 bases from V and 4 bases from J, the junction contained 6 bases not matched to a gene. CDR3 coding DNA: TGTGCCAGCAGCCCTGGACAGGGCGGCACCGGGGAGCTGTTTTTT. This codes for CASSPGQGGTGELFF.

This sequence joins TRBV28 and TRBJ1-1; no firm D call. The CDR3 spans 11 residues. The germline V and J ends were trimmed by 7 bases and 3 bases, with 6 bases remaining between them. Germline V gene sequence: CDR1 MDHEN, CDR2 SYDVKM. The CDR3 bases are TGTGCCAGCAACACGTACACTGAAGCTTTCTTT. Its protein is CASNTYTEAFF.

This clone counts as medium-sized. The sample contains more than one DNA sequence encoding this CDR3. This chain connects TRBV7-9 to TRBJ1-2; 7 bases fit TRBD1. Losses at the gene ends were 2 bases for V and 4 bases for J; bases not matched to a gene: 4. The CDR3 covers 14 residues. The germline CDR1 and CDR2 sequences are SEHNR and FQNEAQ (reference sequence). The CDR3 loop reads CASSLLTGSYGYTF. The CDR3 bases are TGTGCCAGCAGCTTATTGACAGGGTCCTATGGCTACACCTTC.

The rearrangement uses TRBV15 and TRBJ2-7; D gene ambiguous. Trimming pared 0 bases from V and 7 bases from J, leaving 7 bases between. Germline V gene lookup returns CDR1 LNHNV and CDR2 YYDKDF (reference sequence). This CDR3 is 12 amino acids long. DNA of the CDR3: TGTGCCACCAGCAGAGATCACCTAGAGCAGTACTTC. Protein: CATSRDHLEQYF.

The V call is TRBV28, the J call TRBJ1-1; D remains unclear. CDR1 and CDR2 from the germline V gene are MDHEN and SYDVKM. This CDR3 has 13 amino acids. V lost 6 bases, J lost 1 base, and 9 bases lay in between. The CDR3 loop reads CASRVWGNTEAFF. In DNA form, the CDR3 reads TGTGCCAGCAGAGTTTGGGGGAACACTGAAGCTTTCTTT.

The CDR3 bases are TGTGCCAGCAGTTACGGGGGGACTAGACGAGACGAGCAGTACTTC. Translated, it gives CASSYGGTRRDEQYF. The chain employs TRBV6-5 and TRBJ2-7; 8 nucleotides match TRBD2. Germline assignment: CDR1 MNHEY and CDR2 SVGAGI. V lost 2 bases and J lost 5; bases outside the gene matches: 8. The CDR3 totals 15 residues.

V gene TRBV5-4 combines with J gene TRBJ2-6; the D is unclear. CDR3 length: 13 residues. The V end was cut by 4 bases, the J end by 4 bases, with 6 bases between. The germline CDR1 and CDR2 sequences are SGHNT and YYREEE (reference sequence). In DNA, the CDR3 is TGTGCCAGCAGCGCCGCAGGGGCCAACGTCCTGACTTTC. This encodes CASSAAGANVLTF. The full variable domain, in which reference TRBV5-4 and TRBJ2-6 provide the parts outside the CDR3, is ETGVTQSPTHLIKTRGQQVTLRCSSQSGHNTVSWYQQALGQGPQFIFQYYREEENGRGNFPPRFSGLQFPNYSSELNVNALELDDSALYLCASSAAGANVLTFGAGSRLTVL.

This clone was recorded once. The chain uses TRBV5-1 and TRBJ1-2, with D maybe TRBD1 (6 bases). V was shortened by 2 bases and J by 10 bases, with 12 bases between the two germline ends. Germline values: CDR1 SGHRS, CDR2 YFSETQ. This CDR3 has 12 residues. The CDR3 spells CASSFADSHYTF. The DNA of the CDR3 is TGCGCCAGCAGCTTCGCGGACAGTCACTACACCTTC.